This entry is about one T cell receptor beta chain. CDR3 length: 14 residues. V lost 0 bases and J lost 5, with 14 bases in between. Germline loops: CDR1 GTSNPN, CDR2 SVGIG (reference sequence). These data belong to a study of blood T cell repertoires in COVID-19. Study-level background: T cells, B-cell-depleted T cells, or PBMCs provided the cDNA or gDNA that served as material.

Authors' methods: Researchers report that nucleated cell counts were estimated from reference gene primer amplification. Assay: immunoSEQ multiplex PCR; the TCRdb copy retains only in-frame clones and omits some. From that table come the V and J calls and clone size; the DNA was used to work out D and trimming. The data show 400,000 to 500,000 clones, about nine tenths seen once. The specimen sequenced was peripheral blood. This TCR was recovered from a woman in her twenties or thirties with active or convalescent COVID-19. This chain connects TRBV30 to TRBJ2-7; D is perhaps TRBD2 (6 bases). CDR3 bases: TGTGCCTGGAGTGTACCGGGGGTCCCCCACGAGCAGTACTTC. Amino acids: CAWSVPGVPHEQYF. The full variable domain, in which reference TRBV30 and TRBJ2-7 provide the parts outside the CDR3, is SQTIHQWPATLVQPVGSPLSLECTVEGTSNPNLYWYRQAAGRGLQLLFYSVGIGQISSEVPQNLSASRPQDRQFILSSKKLLLSDSGFYLCAWSVPGVPHEQYFGPGTRLTVT.